One TCR beta chain is described in this entry. This clone was observed once. This clone's antigen is unknown. No per-base quality is available; no much larger clone lies one base away. The sample is drawn from a study of blood T cell repertoires in COVID-19 (dated by TCRdb to the early 2020s). Regarding the research as a whole: Collaborator samples came from the United States, Italy and Spain and covered acute and convalescent phases of COVID-19. The prospective study material was composed of cDNA or gDNA derived from T cells, B-cell-depleted T cells, or PBMCs. Subjects who had been exposed to COVID-19, were actively infected with it, or had recovered from it provided the deeply sampled blood TCRbeta repertoires that made up the dataset. The repertoires were made available in a free public database intended to serve as a resource for research on the immune response to SARS-CoV-2. The samples were drawn from two sources: the first 160 participants of the ongoing ImmuneRACE study, and over 950 subjects contributed by 6 global collaborators. A de-identified subject ID, COVID-19 status, age in years and sex were almost always included in the sample metadata. Where HLA class I and class II types were available, the types were taken from metadata supplied by the sample provider, not from assay-based typing. Broad study findings and their caveats: The amount of clinical and demographic metadata varied by source and participant and was provided uncurated.

Participants in the prospective study were aged roughly 18 to 95 years, lived in 20 to 30 United States geographic areas, and enrolled through a virtual design. To assign participants to cohorts, the prospective study relied on clinical history that participants themselves reported in a screening survey and a study questionnaire. In the prospective study, whole blood, serum and a nasopharyngeal or oropharyngeal swab were collected from each participant by mobile phlebotomists. Participants in the prospective study had the option to provide additional blood draws and questionnaires over an approximately 2-month period. Prospective study blood samples were shipped either frozen or at room temperature before DNA extraction. The immunoSEQ Assay, a bias-controlled multiplex PCR, was used to amplify TCRbeta CDR3 regions from genomic DNA. As for the original processing: The number of nucleated cells in each sample was estimated from the amplification of reference gene primers within the assay. Sequence reads were collapsed and filtered to measure the absolute abundance of every unique TCRbeta CDR3 rearrangement. For each sample, productive Simpson clonality was calculated by taking the square root of Simpson's diversity index across productive rearrangements. TCRdb took over this immuneACCESS table, retaining in-frame rearrangements with V and J assigned. Such tables are incomplete; in checked studies, under half of the missing clones stem from an unresolved V gene, and the remainder is unexplained. V, J and clone size were drawn from that table, and D and trimming were deduced from the DNA. The sample table holds around 190,000 clones, of which around 88% were seen once. The ten largest clones represent around 6% of the sample.

The origin of this receptor is a man aged 35 to 55 with acute COVID-19. The sequencing input was PBMCs or T cells enriched from blood (not recorded which).

CDR3 sequence: CASSLGTDYEQFF. At the DNA level, the sequence is TGTGCCAGCAGCTTGGGGACTGACTATGAGCAGTTCTTC. The chain uses TRBV5-6 and TRBJ2-1, with TRBD2 as a weak D call on 5 bases. V is pared back by 0 bases and J by 8 bases, with 9 bases lying between the germline termini. For CDR1 and CDR2, the germline V gene lists SGHDT and YYEEEE. From the cysteine through the phenylalanine, the CDR3 covers 13 amino acids. Of the read, only the CDR3 DNA is kept; its 39 bases are in frame from base 1.